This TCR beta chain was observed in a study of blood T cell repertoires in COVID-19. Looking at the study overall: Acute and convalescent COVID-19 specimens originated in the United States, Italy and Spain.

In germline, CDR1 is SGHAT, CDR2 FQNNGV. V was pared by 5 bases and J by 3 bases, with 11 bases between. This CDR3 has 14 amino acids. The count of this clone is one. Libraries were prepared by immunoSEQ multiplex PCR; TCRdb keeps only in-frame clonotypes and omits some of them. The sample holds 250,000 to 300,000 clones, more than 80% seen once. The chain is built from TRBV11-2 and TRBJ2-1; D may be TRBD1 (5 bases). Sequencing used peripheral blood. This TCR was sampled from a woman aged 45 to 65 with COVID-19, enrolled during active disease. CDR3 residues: CASSLTGYYNEQFF. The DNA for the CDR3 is TGTGCCAGCAGCCTAACAGGTTACTACAATGAGCAGTTCTTC.